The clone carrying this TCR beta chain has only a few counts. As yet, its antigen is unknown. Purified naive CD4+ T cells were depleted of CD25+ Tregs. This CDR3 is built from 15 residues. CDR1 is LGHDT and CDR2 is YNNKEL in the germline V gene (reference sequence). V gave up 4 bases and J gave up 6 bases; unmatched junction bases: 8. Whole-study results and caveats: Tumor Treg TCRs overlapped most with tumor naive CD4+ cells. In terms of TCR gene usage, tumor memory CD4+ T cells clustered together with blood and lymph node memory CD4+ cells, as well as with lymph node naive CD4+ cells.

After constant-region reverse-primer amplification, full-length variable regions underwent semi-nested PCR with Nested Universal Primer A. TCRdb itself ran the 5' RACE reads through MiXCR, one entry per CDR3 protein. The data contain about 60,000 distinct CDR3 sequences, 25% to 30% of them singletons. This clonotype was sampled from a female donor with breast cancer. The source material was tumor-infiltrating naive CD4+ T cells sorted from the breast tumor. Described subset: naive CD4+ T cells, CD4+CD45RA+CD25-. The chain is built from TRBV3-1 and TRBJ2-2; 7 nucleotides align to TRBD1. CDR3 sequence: CASSPRTGLAGELFF. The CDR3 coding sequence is TGTGCCAGCAGCCCCCGGACAGGTCTGGCCGGGGAGCTGTTTTTT. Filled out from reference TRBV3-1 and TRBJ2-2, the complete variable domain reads DTAVSQTPKYLVTQMGNDKSIKCEQNLGHDTMYWYKQDSKKFLKIMFSYNNKELIINETVPNRFSPKSPDKAHLNLHINSLELGDSAVYFCASSPRTGLAGELFFGEGSRLTVL.